In this sample, the clone carrying this T cell receptor (beta chain) turned up a few times. The data were taken from a study of cytomegalovirus exposure and HLA in healthy donors. The CDR3 sequence is 17 residues long. The germline V gene has CDR1 MRHNA and CDR2 SNTAGT. Germline trimming cut 8 bases from V and 1 base from J; bases unmatched to any gene: 9. This table comes from immunoSEQ multiplex PCR, and its TCRdb copy is limited to in-frame clones, with some not included. The data show under 300,000 clones, around 85% seen once. The donors were in the roughly 120-subject validation cohort, distinct from the approximately 700-subject first cohort.

V usage is TRBV6-4 and J usage is TRBJ2-6; 9 nucleotides align to TRBD1. Sequenced: PBMCs. The sequence was obtained from a woman in her twenties or thirties in good health and CMV-seropositive. The CDR3 DNA reads as TGTGCCAGCTCGCGGACAGGGGAAACATCTGGGGCCAACGTCCTGACTTTC. Translated: CASSRTGETSGANVLTF.